This T cell receptor (beta chain) was sequenced during a study of T cells in Graves' hyperthyroidism and ophthalmopathy. Regarding the study as a whole: Most thyroid clonotypes that were expanded above 0.001 also turned up in blood.

The CDR3 contains 16 residues. After removal of 6 bases from V and 1 base from J, the junction contained 7 bases not matched to a gene. Germline loops: CDR1 SNHLY, CDR2 FYNNEI. Amplified regions were TCR beta CDR3 sequences from RNA transcripts. The HTBI primer set drove a first-round RT-PCR of the TCR CDR3. In TCRdb, the multiplex PCR reads were re-called with MiXCR into one record per CDR3 protein. The repertoire includes a few hundred thousand distinct CDR3 sequences, over 15% of them detected once, and 3% to 4.5% sits in the top ten. This clonotype has ten or more counts. The antigen is undetermined.

The source of this sequence is a woman aged 18-29 years with Graves' hyperthyroidism. The chain recombines TRBV2 with TRBJ1-5; 9 nucleotides agree with TRBD1. Sample: blood. As DNA, the CDR3 is TGTGCCAGCAGCGTCCCGGGACAGGGAAGCAATCAGCCCCAGCATTTT. This translates into CASSVPGQGSNQPQHF.